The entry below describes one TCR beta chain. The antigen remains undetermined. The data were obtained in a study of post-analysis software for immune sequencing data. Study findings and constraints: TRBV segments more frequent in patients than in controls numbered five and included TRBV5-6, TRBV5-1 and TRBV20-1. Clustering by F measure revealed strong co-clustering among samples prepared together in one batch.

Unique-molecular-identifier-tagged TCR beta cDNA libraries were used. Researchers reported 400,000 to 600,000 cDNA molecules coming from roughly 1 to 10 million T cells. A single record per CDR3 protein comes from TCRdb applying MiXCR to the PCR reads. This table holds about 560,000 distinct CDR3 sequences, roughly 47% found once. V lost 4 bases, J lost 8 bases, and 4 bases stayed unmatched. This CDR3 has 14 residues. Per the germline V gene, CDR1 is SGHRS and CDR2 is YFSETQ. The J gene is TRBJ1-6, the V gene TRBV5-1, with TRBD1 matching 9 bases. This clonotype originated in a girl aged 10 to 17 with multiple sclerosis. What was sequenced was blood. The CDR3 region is CASSGGQGDSPLHF. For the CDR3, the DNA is TGCGCCAGCAGCGGGGGACAGGGTGATTCACCCCTCCACTTT.